This T cell receptor beta chain came from a study of blood T cells in healthy people across ages. With respect to this clonotype: Antigen: not known.

The CDR3 runs 17 residues. V lost 2 bases and J lost 7, with 22 bases in between. Germline V gene lookup returns CDR1 LGHNA and CDR2 YSLEER. Then a second PCR, running about 6 to 12 cycles, was carried out with a sample-barcoded 5' primer and a J-beta primer mix. TCRdb re-derived calls from the 5' RACE reads in MiXCR, one entry per CDR3 protein. The sample lists 800,000 or so distinct CDR3 sequences; around 50% were seen once. Overall study findings and caveats: What prevented conclusive comparison of naive and antigen-experienced cells was that PBMCs were unsorted.

Peripheral blood, roughly 11 milliliters per donor, was collected. The clonotype comes from an elderly man in good health. Material: blood. The chain has TRBV4-3 and TRBJ2-3; D may correspond to TRBD1 or TRBD2 (5 bases each). CDR3 residues: CASSQRAGTLSHNTQYF. DNA for the CDR3: TGCGCCAGCAGCCAACGGGCCGGGACCCTGTCCCATAATACGCAGTATTTT.